A single sample gave rise to the 21 T cell receptor beta chains below, sequenced in a study of blood T cell repertoires in COVID-19. Produced via immunoSEQ multiplex PCR; TCRdb's table is partial and in-frame only. The sample holds about 120,000 clones, 85% to 90% seen once. The sequencing sample was made of peripheral blood. These receptors all stem from a woman aged 55 to 70 with COVID-19, enrolled during active disease.

The gene calls are TRBV5-4 and TRBJ2-7; TRBD2 aligns across 10 bases. Per the germline V gene, CDR1 is SGHNT and CDR2 is YYREEE (reference sequence). This CDR3 is 17 amino acids long. Trimming took 0 bases from V and 5 from J; bases not matched to a gene: 11. The CDR3 is CASSLDLAGAARHEQYF. In DNA form, the CDR3 reads TGTGCCAGCAGCTTGGATCTAGCGGGGGCCGCGCGGCACGAGCAGTACTTC. Combining the CDR3 with reference TRBV5-4 and TRBJ2-7 gives the whole variable domain ETGVTQSPTHLIKTRGQQVTLRCSSQSGHNTVSWYQQALGQGPQFIFQYYREEENGRGNFPPRFSGLQFPNYSSELNVNALELDDSALYLCASSLDLAGAARHEQYFGPGTRLTVT.

The J gene is TRBJ2-7, the V gene TRBV7-9, with D uncertain. Trimming removed 6 bases at V and 0 bases at J, with 12 bases between. The CDR3 extends over 14 amino acids. CDR1 is SEHNR, CDR2 FQNEAQ, per germline (reference sequence). CDR3 in amino acids: CASRERSYSYEQYF. DNA of the CDR3: TGTGCCAGCAGAGAAAGGAGCTACTCCTACGAGCAGTACTTC. Using reference TRBV7-9 and TRBJ2-7 for the parts outside the CDR3, the full variable domain is DTGVSQNPRHKITKRGQNVTFRCDPISEHNRLYWYRQTLGQGPEFLTYFQNEAQLEKSRLLSDRFSAERPKGSFSTLEIQRTEQGDSAMYLCASRERSYSYEQYFGPGTRLTVT.

The gene calls are TRBV4-1 and TRBJ1-1; D is unresolved. The CDR3 covers 18 residues. CDR1 is MGHRA, CDR2 YSYEKL, per germline. The V and J ends lost 0 bases and 0 bases respectively, with 17 bases between them. CDR3: CASSQDLSPTLMNTEAFF. CDR3 DNA: TGCGCCAGCAGCCAAGATCTCTCCCCAACTTTAATGAACACTGAAGCTTTCTTT.

V and J are TRBV29-1 and TRBJ1-1; 7 nucleotides match TRBD1. V lost 7 bases, J lost 4 bases, and 9 bases stayed unmatched. CDR3 length: 13 amino acids. The germline CDR1 and CDR2 sequences are SQVTM and ANQGSEA. CDR3 sequence reads: CSAEGQYITEAFF. DNA of the CDR3: TGCAGCGCGGAGGGACAGTATATCACTGAAGCTTTCTTT.

The chain joins TRBV6-1 to TRBJ1-1; unclear D gene. The V gene lost 1 base and the J gene lost 6 bases, with 6 bases spanning the gap. The CDR3 spans 12 residues. CDR1 and CDR2 (germline): MNHNS, SASEGT. As DNA, the CDR3 is TGTGCCAGCAGTGAAGTCCAGGCTGAAGCTTTCTTT. Residues: CASSEVQAEAFF.

The CDR3 spells CASNRGLFGTGELFF. The CDR3 nucleotides read TGTGCCAGCAACAGGGGGCTCTTTGGTACCGGGGAGCTGTTTTTT. The rearrangement uses TRBV19 and TRBJ2-2; 9 bases are a match to TRBD1. Germline CDR1 reads LNHDA; CDR2 reads SQIVND (reference sequence). This CDR3 is 15 amino acids long. V lost 9 bases to trimming and J lost 5 bases; unmatched junction nucleotides: 10.

The chain has TRBV14 and TRBJ1-1, with D unresolved. CDR3 length: 13 residues. V lost 4 bases to trimming and J lost 1 base, with 7 bases between them. Per the germline V gene, CDR1 is SGHDN and CDR2 is FVKESK. CDR3 coding DNA: TGTGCCAGCAGCCGAGCCCCGAACACTGAAGCTTTCTTT. It is translated as CASSRAPNTEAFF.

This clone has only one observation. The chain recombines TRBV7-6 with TRBJ2-7; D remains unclear. The germline V and J ends were trimmed by 0 bases and 3 bases, with 12 bases remaining between them. This CDR3 comprises 15 residues. From germline, CDR1 is SGHVS and CDR2 FNYEAQ. The CDR3 reads CASSLAVVGIYEQYF. In nucleotides, the CDR3 is TGTGCCAGCAGCTTAGCGGTAGTTGGTATCTACGAGCAGTACTTC.

The chain joins TRBV7-6 to TRBJ1-1, with D uncertain. CDR3 length: 14 amino acids. CDR1 and CDR2 (germline): SGHVS, FNYEAQ. Trimming shortened V by 5 bases and J by 4 bases, and 14 bases separated the two germline ends. CDR3 protein: CASSTTGGSTEAFF. As DNA, the CDR3 is TGTGCCAGCAGCACCACCGGAGGGAGCACTGAAGCTTTCTTT.

V is TRBV27 and J is TRBJ1-5; D possibly corresponds to TRBD1 (6 bases). Between the trimmed V and J ends, which lost 1 base and 0 bases, there was a span of 22 bases. Per germline, CDR1 MNHEY and CDR2 SMNVEV (reference sequence). This CDR3 has 20 residues. The CDR3 spells CASSLFSVGQPSYSNQPQHF. The CDR3 nucleotides are TGTGCCAGCAGTTTATTTAGTGTTGGACAGCCCTCTTATAGCAATCAGCCCCAGCATTTT.

V usage is TRBV10-3 and J usage is TRBJ1-2; maybe TRBD1 (6 bases). Trimming cost V 9 bases and J 7 bases, with 21 bases left between them. CDR3 length equals 14 residues. Germline-derived CDR1 and CDR2 are ENHRY and SYGVKD. This CDR3 reads CAISRRGAESGYTF. CDR3 nucleotide sequence: TGTGCCATTTCTCGTCGGGGGGCTGAGTCTGGCTACACCTTC.

The rearrangement joins TRBV12-3 or TRBV12-4 to TRBJ1-2; tentatively, D is TRBD1 (6 bases). The length of the CDR3 is 13 residues. V lost 2 bases and J lost 8, with 12 bases in between. The CDR3 bases are TGTGCCAGCAGTTTAAACAGGGCCGGGGGCTACACCTTC. Protein sequence: CASSLNRAGGYTF.

The CDR3 nucleotides are TGCAGTGCTAGTCCGGGGGGGGTCTCTGGCACAGATACGCAGTATTTT. Its translation is CSASPGGVSGTDTQYF. This chain connects TRBV20-1 to TRBJ2-3; the match to TRBD2 covers 8 bases. This CDR3 comprises 16 residues. The junction had 9 bases not matched to a gene; V was cut back by 3 bases and J by 1 base. CDR1 and CDR2 from the germline V gene are DFQATT and SNEGSKA (reference sequence).

The chain has TRBV9 and TRBJ1-2; 7 bases align to TRBD1. The V gene's germline CDR1 is SGDLS and CDR2 YYNGEE. The J segment lost 4 bases and the V segment lost 0 bases, leaving 12 bases of the junction unmatched. This CDR3 has 17 amino acids. CDR3 loop: CASSVGERAGGGYGYTF. CDR3 nucleotide sequence: TGTGCCAGCAGCGTAGGAGAACGGGCAGGGGGTGGCTATGGCTACACCTTC.

This sequence joins TRBV9 and TRBJ2-7; D is possibly TRBD2 (6 bases). Per germline, CDR1 SGDLS and CDR2 YYNGEE. The CDR3 sequence is 14 residues long. Trimming stripped 4 bases from V and 2 bases from J, with 13 bases between. CDR3 sequence: CASSPTSTTYEQYF. The DNA for the CDR3 is TGTGCCAGCAGCCCGACTAGTACCACCTACGAGCAGTACTTC. Full variable domain (missing parts from reference TRBV9 and TRBJ2-7): DSGVTQTPKHLITATGQRVTLRCSPRSGDLSVYWYQQSLDQGLQFLIQYYNGEERAKGNILERFSAQQFPDLHSELNLSSLELGDSALYFCASSPTSTTYEQYFGPGTRLTVT.

This rearrangement joins TRBV5-1 to TRBJ2-1, with D possibly TRBD1 on 7 matching bases. This CDR3 spans 14 amino acids. Germline V gene sequence: CDR1 SGHRS, CDR2 YFSETQ. Trimming removed 5 bases at V and 10 bases at J, with 19 bases between. The CDR3 coding sequence is TGCGCCAGCAGTCTGGCAGGGGGGTTAAAGGAGCAGTTCTTC. It specifies CASSLAGGLKEQFF.

This chain connects TRBV6-5 to TRBJ1-5; TRBD1 agrees at 7 bases. This CDR3 contains 15 residues. Unmatched junction bases numbered 6, after V lost 6 bases and J lost 1 base. CDR1 and CDR2 (germline): MNHEY, SVGAGI. In DNA form, the CDR3 reads TGTGCCAGCAGCTCGACAGGGAGCAGCAATCAGCCCCAGCATTTT. Its translation: CASSSTGSSNQPQHF.

CDR3 coding DNA: TGTGCCAGCAGCTTAAGGGGGTCCTACGAGCAGTACTTC. Its protein is CASSLRGSYEQYF. This chain joins TRBV7-2 and TRBJ2-7; TRBD1 might be the D (6 bases). Germline values: CDR1 SGHTA, CDR2 FQGNSA. The CDR3 has 13 residues. The germline V and J ends were trimmed by 2 bases and 1 base, with 6 bases remaining between them.

In nucleotides, the CDR3 is TGTGCCAGCAGTTACTCAGAGCACGGGGATACGCAGTATTTT. Translating gives CASSYSEHGDTQYF. This chain uses TRBV6-5 with TRBJ2-3; D call uncertain. Trimming removed 0 bases from V and 6 bases from J, with 10 bases in between. CDR1 is MNHEY and CDR2 is SVGAGI in the germline V gene. This CDR3 comprises 14 residues.

This chain links TRBV6-6 with TRBJ2-4; 10 bases are shared with TRBD1. This CDR3 has 16 residues. Trimming at V came to 3 bases and at J to 0 bases, leaving 2 bases not matched to a gene. Germline V gene data show CDR1 as MNHNY and CDR2 as SVGAGI (reference sequence). The CDR3 spells CASSYGTGVAKNIQYF. The CDR3, as DNA: TGTGCCAGCAGTTATGGGACAGGGGTAGCCAAAAACATTCAGTACTTC.

V usage is TRBV9 and J usage is TRBJ2-2; no clear D gene. CDR3 length equals 13 residues. V shed 3 bases and J shed 7 bases, with 10 bases lying between them. Looked up from germline, CDR1 is SGDLS and CDR2 is YYNGEE. The CDR3 DNA sequence: TGTGCCAGCAGCGCCCCTATAAGCGGGGAGCTGTTTTTT. Its protein is CASSAPISGELFF.